This T cell receptor (beta chain) derives from a study of OX40 agonist ivuxolimab in advanced cancers. Study context: Earlier anti-PD-1, anti-PD-L1 or anti-CTLA-4 therapy was permitted; under 50% had received some.

This table comes from immunoSEQ multiplex PCR, and its TCRdb copy is limited to in-frame clones, with some not included. Among roughly 71,000 clones listed, less than 90% were seen once. V shed 5 bases and J shed 1 base, with 13 bases lying between them. CDR3 size: 15 residues. Germline V gene lookup returns CDR1 MNHEY and CDR2 SVGAGI. The sequence was collected from an adult with an advanced solid tumor such as melanoma, head and neck, liver or kidney cancer. The input for sequencing was CD4+ or CD8+ T cells sorted from blood, taken in a trial of the OX40 agonist ivuxolimab. The rearrangement joins TRBV6-5 to TRBJ2-3; a possible D gene is TRBD2 (6 bases). The CDR3 bases are TGTGCCAGCAGTCCCGGGACTTATGGCACAGATACGCAGTATTTT. It yields the protein CASSPGTYGTDTQYF.